This T cell receptor beta chain was identified in a study of blood T cell repertoires in COVID-19. The CDR3 runs to 13 residues. Germline V CDR1 and CDR2: SNHLY, FYNNEI. V lost 4 bases and J 1 base, leaving 7 bases between the germline ends. In the original analysis: Amplification from reference gene primers served as the basis for estimated nucleated cell counts. Sequencing used immunoSEQ multiplex PCR; TCRdb keeps in-frame clones, though not all of them. V, J and clone size derive from that table, while D and trimming were established from the DNA sequence. Among under 100,000 clones listed, around 90% were seen once.

The sequence was collected from a man aged 25 to 45 with acute or convalescent COVID-19. This chain links TRBV2 with TRBJ1-1; unclear D gene. Sequences were obtained from peripheral blood. CDR3: CASSVRGNTEAFF. The CDR3 nucleotides read TGTGCCAGCAGTGTTCGGGGGAACACTGAAGCTTTCTTT.